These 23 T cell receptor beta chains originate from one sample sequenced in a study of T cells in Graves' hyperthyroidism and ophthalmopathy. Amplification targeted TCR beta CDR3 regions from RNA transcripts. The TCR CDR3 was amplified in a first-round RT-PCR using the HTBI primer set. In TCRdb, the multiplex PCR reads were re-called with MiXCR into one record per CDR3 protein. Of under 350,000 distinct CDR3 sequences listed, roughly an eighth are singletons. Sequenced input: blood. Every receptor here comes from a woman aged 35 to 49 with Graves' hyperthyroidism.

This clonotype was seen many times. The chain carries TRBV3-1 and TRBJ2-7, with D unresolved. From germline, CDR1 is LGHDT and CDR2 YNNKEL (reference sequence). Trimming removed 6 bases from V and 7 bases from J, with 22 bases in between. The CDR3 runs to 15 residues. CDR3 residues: CASSRSRAVGGEQYF. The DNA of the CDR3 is TGTGCCAGCAGTCGATCTAGGGCGGTGGGCGGAGAGCAGTACTTC.

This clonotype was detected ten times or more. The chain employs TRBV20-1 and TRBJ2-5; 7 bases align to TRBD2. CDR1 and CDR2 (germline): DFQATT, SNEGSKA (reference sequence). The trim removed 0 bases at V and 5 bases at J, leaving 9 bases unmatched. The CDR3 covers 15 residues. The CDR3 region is CSARDLSGGVETQYF. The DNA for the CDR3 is TGCAGTGCTAGAGATCTATCGGGGGGAGTGGAGACCCAGTACTTC.

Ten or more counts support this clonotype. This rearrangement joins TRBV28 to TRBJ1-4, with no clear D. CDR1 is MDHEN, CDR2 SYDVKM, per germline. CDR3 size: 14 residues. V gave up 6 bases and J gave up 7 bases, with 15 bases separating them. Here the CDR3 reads CASRPHAQAEKLFF. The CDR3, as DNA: TGTGCCAGCAGACCGCATGCGCAGGCTGAAAAACTGTTTTTT.

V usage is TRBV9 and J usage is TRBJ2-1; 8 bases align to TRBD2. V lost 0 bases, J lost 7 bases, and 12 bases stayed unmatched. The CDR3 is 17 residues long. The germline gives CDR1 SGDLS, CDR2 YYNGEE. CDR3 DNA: TGTGCCAGCAGCGTAGGGGCGGGAGGATTTCGGCGTAATGAGCAGTTCTTC. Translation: CASSVGAGGFRRNEQFF.

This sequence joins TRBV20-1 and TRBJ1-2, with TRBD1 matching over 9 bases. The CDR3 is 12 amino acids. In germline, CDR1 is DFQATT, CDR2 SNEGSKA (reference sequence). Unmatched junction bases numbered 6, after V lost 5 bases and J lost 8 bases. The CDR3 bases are TGCAGTGCTGTGGGACAGGGATTGGGCTACACCTTC. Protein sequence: CSAVGQGLGYTF.

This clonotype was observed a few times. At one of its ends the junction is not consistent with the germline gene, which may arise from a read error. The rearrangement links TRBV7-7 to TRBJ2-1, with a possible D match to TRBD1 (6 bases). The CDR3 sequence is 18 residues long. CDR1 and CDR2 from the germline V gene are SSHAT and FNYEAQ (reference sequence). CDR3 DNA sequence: TGTGCTAGCAGCTTCGGGCAGCTTCGGTTCAACAGGGTCTATGAGCAGTTCTTC. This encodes CASSFGQLRFNRVYEQFF.

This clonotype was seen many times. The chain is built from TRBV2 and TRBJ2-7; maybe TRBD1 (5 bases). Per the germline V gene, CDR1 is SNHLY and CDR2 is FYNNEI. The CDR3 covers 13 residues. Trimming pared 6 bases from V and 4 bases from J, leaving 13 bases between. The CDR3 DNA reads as TGTGCCAGCAGGGCCGACAGCCGATACGAGCAGTACTTC. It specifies CASRADSRYEQYF.

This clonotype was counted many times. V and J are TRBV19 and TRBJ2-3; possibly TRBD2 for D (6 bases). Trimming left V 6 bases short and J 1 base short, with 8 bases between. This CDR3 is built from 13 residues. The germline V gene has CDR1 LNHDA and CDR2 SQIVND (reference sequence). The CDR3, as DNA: TGTGCCAGTAGAGAGCGGGGCACAGATACGCAGTATTTT. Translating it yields CASRERGTDTQYF.

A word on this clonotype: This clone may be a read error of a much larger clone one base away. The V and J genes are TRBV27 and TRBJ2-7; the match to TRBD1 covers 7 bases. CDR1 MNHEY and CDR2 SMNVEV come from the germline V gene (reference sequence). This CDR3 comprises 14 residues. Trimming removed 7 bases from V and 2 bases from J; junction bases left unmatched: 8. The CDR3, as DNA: TGTGCCAGCAATTCCTCAGACAGGGCCTACGAGCAGTACTTC. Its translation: CASNSSDRAYEQYF.

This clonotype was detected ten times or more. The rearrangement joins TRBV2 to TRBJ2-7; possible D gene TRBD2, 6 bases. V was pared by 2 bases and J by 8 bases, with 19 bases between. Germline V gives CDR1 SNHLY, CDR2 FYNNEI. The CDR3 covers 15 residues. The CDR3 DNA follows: TGTGCCAGCAGTGAAACGGGGGAGAATATATACAAGCAGTACTTC. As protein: CASSETGENIYKQYF.

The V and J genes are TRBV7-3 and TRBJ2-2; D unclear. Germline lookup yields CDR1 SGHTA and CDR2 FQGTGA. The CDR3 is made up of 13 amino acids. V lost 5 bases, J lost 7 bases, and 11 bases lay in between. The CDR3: CASSPTLRGELFF. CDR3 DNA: TGTGCCAGCAGCCCTACGTTACGCGGGGAGCTGTTTTTT. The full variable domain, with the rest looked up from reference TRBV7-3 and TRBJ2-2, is GAGVSQTPSNKVTEKGKYVELRCDPISGHTALYWYRQSLGQGPEFLIYFQGTGAADDSGLPNDRFFAVRPEGSVSTLKIQRTERGDSAVYLCASSPTLRGELFFGEGSRLTVL.

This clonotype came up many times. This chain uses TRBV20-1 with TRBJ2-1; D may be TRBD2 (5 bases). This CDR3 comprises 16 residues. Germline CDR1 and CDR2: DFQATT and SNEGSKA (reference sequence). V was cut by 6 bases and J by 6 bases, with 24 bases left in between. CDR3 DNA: TGCAGTGCAAAGACTTTTACCGGGATTCGCTGCAATGAGCAGTTCTTC. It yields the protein CSAKTFTGIRCNEQFF.

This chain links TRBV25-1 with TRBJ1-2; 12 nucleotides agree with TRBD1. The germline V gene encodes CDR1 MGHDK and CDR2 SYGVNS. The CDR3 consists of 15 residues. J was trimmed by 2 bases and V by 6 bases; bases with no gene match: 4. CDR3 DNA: TGTGCCAGCAGCGGGACAGGGGGCCGAAACTATGGCTACACCTTC. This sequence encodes CASSGTGGRNYGYTF.

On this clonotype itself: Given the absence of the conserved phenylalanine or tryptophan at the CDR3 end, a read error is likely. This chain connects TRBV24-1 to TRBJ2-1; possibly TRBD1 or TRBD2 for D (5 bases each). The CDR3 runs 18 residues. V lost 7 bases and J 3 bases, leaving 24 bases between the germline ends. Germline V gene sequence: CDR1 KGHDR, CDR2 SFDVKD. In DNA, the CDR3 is TGTGCCACCAGCGACCCGAGGGGAGCGGTCCTAAACTACAATGAGCAGTTCGTC. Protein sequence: CATSDPRGAVLNYNEQFV.

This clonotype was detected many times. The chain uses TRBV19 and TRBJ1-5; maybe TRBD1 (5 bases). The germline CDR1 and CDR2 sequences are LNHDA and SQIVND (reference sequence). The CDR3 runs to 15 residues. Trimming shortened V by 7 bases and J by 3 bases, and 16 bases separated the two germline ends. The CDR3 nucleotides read TGTGCCAGTATGAGTTGGGGACCGAACAATCAGCCCCAGCATTTT. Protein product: CASMSWGPNNQPQHF.

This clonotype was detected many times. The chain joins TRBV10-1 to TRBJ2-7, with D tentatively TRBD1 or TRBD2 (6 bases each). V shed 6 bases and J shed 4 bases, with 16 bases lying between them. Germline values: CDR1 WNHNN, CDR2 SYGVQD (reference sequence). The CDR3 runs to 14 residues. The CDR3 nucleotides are TGCGCCAGCAGCCGCGGGACATCCCCATACGAGCAGTACTTC. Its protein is CASSRGTSPYEQYF.

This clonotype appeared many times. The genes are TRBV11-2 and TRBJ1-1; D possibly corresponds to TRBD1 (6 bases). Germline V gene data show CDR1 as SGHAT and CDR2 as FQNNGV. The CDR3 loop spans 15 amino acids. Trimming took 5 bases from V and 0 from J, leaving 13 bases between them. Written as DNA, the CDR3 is TGTGCCAGCAGCGGGGGGCAGAGCATGAACACTGAAGCTTTCTTT. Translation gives CASSGGQSMNTEAFF.

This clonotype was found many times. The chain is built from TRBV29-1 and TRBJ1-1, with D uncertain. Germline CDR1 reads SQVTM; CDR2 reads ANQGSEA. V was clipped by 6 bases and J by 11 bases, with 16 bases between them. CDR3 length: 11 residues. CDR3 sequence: CSVLWREGAFF. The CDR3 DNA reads TGCAGCGTCCTTTGGCGGGAAGGGGCTTTCTTT.

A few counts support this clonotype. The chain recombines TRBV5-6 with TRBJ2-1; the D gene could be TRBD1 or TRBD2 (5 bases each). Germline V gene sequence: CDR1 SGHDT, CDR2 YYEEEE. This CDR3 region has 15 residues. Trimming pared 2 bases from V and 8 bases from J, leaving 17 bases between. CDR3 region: CASSFSGTEEDEQFF. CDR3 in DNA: TGTGCCAGCAGCTTTTCCGGGACCGAGGAGGATGAGCAGTTCTTC.

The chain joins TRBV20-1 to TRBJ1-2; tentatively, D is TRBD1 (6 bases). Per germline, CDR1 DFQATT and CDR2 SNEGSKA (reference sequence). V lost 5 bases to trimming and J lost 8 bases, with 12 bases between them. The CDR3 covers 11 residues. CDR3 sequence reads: CSAFTGRGYTF. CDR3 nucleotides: TGCAGTGCTTTTACAGGGAGAGGCTACACCTTC.

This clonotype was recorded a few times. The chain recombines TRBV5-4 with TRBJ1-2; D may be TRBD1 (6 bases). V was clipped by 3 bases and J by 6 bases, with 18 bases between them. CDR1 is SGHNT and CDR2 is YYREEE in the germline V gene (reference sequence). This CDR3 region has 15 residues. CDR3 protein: CASSSAGGGTHGYTF. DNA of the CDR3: TGTGCCAGCAGCTCTGCCGGGGGGGGCACCCATGGCTACACCTTC.

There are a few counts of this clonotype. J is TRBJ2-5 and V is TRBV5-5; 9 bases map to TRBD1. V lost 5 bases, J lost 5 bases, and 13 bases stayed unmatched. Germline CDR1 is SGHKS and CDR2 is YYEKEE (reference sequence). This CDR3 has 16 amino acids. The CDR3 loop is CASRKRDRAYGETQYF. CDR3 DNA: TGTGCCAGCAGAAAACGGGACAGGGCTTATGGGGAGACCCAGTACTTC.

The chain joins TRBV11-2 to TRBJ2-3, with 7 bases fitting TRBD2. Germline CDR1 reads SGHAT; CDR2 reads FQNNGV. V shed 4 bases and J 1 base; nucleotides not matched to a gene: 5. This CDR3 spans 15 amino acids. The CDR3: CASSSGGGRTDTQYF. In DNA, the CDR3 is TGTGCCAGCAGCTCTGGCGGGGGACGCACAGATACGCAGTATTTT.